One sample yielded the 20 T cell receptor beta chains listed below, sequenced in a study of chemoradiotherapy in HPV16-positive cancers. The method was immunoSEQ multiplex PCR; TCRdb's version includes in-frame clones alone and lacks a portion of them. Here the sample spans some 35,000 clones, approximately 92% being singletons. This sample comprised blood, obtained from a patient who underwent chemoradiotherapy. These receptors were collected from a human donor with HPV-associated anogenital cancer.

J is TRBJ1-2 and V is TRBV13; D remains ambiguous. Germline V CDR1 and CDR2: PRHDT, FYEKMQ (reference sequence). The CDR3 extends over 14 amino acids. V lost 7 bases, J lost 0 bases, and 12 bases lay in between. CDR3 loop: CASILRRANYGYTF. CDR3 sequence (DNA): TGTGCCAGCATCCTACGTCGGGCTAACTATGGCTACACCTTC. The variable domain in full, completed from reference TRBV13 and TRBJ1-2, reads AAGVIQSPRHLIKEKRETATLKCYPIPRHDTVYWYQQGPGQDPQFLISFYEKMQSDKGSIPDRFSAQQFSDYHSELNMSSLELGDSALYFCASILRRANYGYTFGSGTRLTVV.

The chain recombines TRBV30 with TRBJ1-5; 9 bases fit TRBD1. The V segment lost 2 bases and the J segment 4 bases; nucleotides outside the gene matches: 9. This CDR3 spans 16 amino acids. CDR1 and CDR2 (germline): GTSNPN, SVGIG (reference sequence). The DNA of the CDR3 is TGTGCCTGGAGTAGCCTGGGGACAGGGCAAAATCAGCCCCAGCATTTT. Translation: CAWSSLGTGQNQPQHF.

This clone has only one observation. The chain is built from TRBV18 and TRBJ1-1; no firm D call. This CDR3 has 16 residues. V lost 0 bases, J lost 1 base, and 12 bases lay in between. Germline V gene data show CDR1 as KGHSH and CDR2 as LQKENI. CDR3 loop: CASSPPGNQRNTEAFF. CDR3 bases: TGTGCCAGCTCACCACCTGGGAACCAAAGGAACACTGAAGCTTTCTTT.

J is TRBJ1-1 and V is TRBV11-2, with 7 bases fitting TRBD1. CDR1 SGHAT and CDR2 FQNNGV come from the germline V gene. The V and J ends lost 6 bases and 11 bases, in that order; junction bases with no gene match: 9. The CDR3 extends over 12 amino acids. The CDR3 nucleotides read TGTGCCAGCAGTCGCGACAGGGAACGGGCTTTCTTT. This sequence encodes CASSRDRERAFF.

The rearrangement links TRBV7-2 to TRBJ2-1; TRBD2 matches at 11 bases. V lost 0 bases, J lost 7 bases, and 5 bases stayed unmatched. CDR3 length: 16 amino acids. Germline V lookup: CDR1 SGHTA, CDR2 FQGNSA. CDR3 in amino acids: CASSLAGTSGINEQFF. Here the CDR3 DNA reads TGTGCCAGCAGCTTAGCCGGGACTAGCGGAATAAATGAGCAGTTCTTC.

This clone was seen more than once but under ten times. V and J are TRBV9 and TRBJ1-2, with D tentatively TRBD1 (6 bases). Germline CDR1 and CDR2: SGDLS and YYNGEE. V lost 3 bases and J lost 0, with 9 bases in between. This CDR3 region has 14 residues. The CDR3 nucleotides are TGTGCCAGCAGCGCTGGGGGGCCTAACTATGGCTACACCTTC. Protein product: CASSAGGPNYGYTF.

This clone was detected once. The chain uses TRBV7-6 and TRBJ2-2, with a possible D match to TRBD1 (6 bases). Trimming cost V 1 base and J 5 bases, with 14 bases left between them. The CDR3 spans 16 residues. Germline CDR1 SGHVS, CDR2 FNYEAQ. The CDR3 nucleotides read TGTGCCAGCAGCTTAGGGGTGGGGGCCGTAACCGGGGAGCTGTTTTTT. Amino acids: CASSLGVGAVTGELFF.

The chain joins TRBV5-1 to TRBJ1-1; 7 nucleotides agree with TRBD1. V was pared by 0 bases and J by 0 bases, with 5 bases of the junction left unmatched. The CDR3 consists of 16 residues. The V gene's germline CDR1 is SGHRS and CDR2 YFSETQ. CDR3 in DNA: TGCGCCAGCAGCTTGGGCCCGGGACAGCTGAACACTGAAGCTTTCTTT. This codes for CASSLGPGQLNTEAFF.

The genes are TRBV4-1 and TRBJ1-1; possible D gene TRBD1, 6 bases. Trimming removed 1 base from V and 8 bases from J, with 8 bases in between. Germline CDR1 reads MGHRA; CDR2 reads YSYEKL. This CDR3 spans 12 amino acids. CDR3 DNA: TGCGCCAGCAGCCAAGCAAGGGGGGAAGCTTTCTTT. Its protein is CASSQARGEAFF.

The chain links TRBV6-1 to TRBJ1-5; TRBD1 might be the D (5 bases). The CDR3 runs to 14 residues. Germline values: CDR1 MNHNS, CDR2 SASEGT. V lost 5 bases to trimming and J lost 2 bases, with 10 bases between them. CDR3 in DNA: TGTGCCAGCAGTCCTCTACAGGGCAATCAGCCCCAGCATTTT. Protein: CASSPLQGNQPQHF.

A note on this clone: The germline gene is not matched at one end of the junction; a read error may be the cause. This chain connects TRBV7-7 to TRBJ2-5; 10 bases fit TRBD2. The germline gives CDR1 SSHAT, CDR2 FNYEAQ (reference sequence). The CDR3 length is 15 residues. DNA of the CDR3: TGTGCTAGCAGCTTAAGCGGGGGGGTTAGGGAGACCCAGTACTTC. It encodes CASSLSGGVRETQYF.

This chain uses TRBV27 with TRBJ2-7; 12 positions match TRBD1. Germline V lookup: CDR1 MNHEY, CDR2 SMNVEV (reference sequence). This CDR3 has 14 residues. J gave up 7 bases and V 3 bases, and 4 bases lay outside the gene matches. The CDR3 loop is CASSFGTGGGEQYF. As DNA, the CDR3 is TGTGCCAGCAGTTTTGGGACAGGGGGCGGGGAGCAGTACTTC.

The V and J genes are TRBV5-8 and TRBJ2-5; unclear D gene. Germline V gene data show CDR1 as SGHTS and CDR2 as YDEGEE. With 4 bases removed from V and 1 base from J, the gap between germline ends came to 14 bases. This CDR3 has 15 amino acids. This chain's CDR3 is CASSHGLSPQETQYF. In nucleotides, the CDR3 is TGTGCCAGCAGCCACGGGCTCAGCCCCCAAGAGACCCAGTACTTC.

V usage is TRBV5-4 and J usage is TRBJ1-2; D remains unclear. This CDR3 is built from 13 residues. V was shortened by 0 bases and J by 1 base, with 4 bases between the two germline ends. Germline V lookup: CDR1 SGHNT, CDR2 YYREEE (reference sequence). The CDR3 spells CASSLGDNYGYTF. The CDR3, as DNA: TGTGCCAGCAGCTTGGGAGATAACTATGGCTACACCTTC.

CDR3 sequence: CASRLDPGFGNTIYF. CDR3 nucleotide sequence: TGTGCCAGCAGGCTAGATCCCGGCTTTGGAAACACCATATATTTT. The chain has TRBV7-8 and TRBJ1-3; D gene unclear. This CDR3 is built from 15 residues. Germline values: CDR1 SGHVS, CDR2 FQNEAQ. Trimming removed 6 bases from V and 3 bases from J, with 15 bases in between.

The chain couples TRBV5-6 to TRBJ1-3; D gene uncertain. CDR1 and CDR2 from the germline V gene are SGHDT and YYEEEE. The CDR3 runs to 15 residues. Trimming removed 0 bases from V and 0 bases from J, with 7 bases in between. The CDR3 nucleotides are TGTGCCAGCAGCTTGGCAACAGTCTCTGGAAACACCATATATTTT. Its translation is CASSLATVSGNTIYF.

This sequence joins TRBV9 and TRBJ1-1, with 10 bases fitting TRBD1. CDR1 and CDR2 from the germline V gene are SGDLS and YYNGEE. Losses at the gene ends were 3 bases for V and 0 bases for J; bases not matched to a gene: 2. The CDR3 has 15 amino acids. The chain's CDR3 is CASSAGQGVNTEAFF. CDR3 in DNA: TGTGCCAGCAGCGCCGGACAGGGGGTGAACACTGAAGCTTTCTTT.

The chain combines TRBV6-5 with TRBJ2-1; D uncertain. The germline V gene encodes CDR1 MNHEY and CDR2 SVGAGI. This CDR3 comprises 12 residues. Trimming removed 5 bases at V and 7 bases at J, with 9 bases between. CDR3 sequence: CASSRARNEQFF. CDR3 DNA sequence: TGTGCCAGCAGTCGCGCTAGAAATGAGCAGTTCTTC.

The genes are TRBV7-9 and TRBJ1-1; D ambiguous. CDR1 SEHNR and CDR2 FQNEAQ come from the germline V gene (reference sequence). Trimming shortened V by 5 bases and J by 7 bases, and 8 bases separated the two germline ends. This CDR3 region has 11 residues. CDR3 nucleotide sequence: TGTGCCAGCAGCGTTAGTTTTGAAGCTTTCTTT. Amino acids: CASSVSFEAFF.

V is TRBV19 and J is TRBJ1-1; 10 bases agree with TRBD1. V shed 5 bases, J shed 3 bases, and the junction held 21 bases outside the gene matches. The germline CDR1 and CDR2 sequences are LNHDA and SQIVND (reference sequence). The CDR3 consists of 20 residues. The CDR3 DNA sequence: TGTGCCAGTAGTCCTTCGACAGGGGGCTGGTTGGTGGGTTCCGACACTGAAGCTTTCTTT. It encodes CASSPSTGGWLVGSDTEAFF.